The present TCR beta chain was sequenced within a study of shared clonotypes between healthy human individuals. The CDR3 extends over 17 amino acids. Unmatched junction bases numbered 6, after V lost 0 bases and J lost 3 bases. Germline CDR1 reads WSHSY; CDR2 reads SAAADI. The investigators split CD4+ cells into a CD45RA+ naive subset and a CD45RA-negative memory subset. Sequencing was performed with immunoSEQ multiplex PCR; in TCRdb, only in-frame clones are kept and a portion is missing. The table includes 2 million to 2.5 million clones, approximately 93% detected once. The sequenced sample consisted of naive CD4+ T cells from PBMCs. The subset was: CD45RA+ positively selected. The clonotype was recovered from a man in his late teens or twenties in good health. Some clones in this sample may be carry-over from other donors' samples. The chain couples TRBV10-2 to TRBJ2-7; TRBD2 matches at 12 bases. The CDR3 spells CASSESPSGRARYEQYF. DNA for the CDR3: TGCGCCAGCAGTGAGTCCCCTAGCGGGAGGGCCCGCTACGAGCAGTACTTC.